Presented here are 13 T cell receptor beta chains from one specimen sequenced in a study of beta chain features in type 1 diabetes. cDNA synthesis used the whole RNA isolate, giving expressed TCRB sequences. Method: immunoSEQ multiplex PCR; TCRdb's copy keeps in-frame clones and lacks some. The table lists around 710,000 clones, over 10% of them singletons, with roughly 0.12% in the top ten. Their recognized antigens are unknown. Findings and limits, study-wide: For Type 1 diabetes patients, all four CD4+ subsets carried TCRB CDR3s that were moderately but significantly shorter.

Sequenced input: naive CD4+ T cells from blood. These receptors were taken from a man aged 30 to 45 with type 1 diabetes.

The V gene is TRBV4-1, the J gene TRBJ1-3; no reliable D call. This CDR3 region has 15 residues. Germline-derived CDR1 and CDR2 are MGHRA and YSYEKL. V was cut by 1 base and J by 5 bases, with 12 bases left in between. CDR3 DNA sequence: TGCGCCAGCAGCCAAGCGACGGGGTCTAGAAACACCATATATTTT. Its protein is CASSQATGSRNTIYF.

Only a few counts were recorded for this clone. V usage is TRBV6-5 and J usage is TRBJ2-5; D ambiguous. Trimming removed 2 bases from V and 5 bases from J, with 9 bases in between. The CDR3 runs to 13 residues. The germline gives CDR1 MNHEY, CDR2 SVGAGI. The chain's CDR3 is CASSYVARETQYF. The CDR3, as DNA: TGTGCCAGCAGTTACGTGGCTCGGGAGACCCAGTACTTC.

This chain joins TRBV10-2 and TRBJ2-5; TRBD1 aligns across 8 bases. CDR3 length: 13 residues. V was pared by 4 bases and J by 5 bases, with 3 bases of the junction left unmatched. Germline CDR1 is WSHSY and CDR2 is SAAADI. The CDR3 coding sequence is TGCGCCAGCAGTGGACAGGGGCTTGAGACCCAGTACTTC. It translates to CASSGQGLETQYF.

Comment on this clone: Other DNA sequences in the sample encode the same CDR3. The V call is TRBV7-3, the J call TRBJ1-1; D not resolved. The CDR3 consists of 13 residues. Germline V gene sequence: CDR1 SGHTA, CDR2 FQGTGA. The V end was cut by 3 bases, the J end by 2 bases, with 7 bases between. The CDR3 reads CASSLTLNTEAFF. The CDR3 DNA sequence: TGTGCCAGCAGCTTGACACTAAACACTGAAGCTTTCTTT.

This clone was seen only a few times. CDR3 protein: CAWSVGAINEQFF. The CDR3 DNA sequence: TGTGCCTGGAGTGTAGGAGCGATCAATGAGCAGTTCTTC. The chain combines TRBV30 with TRBJ2-1; no clear D. V lost 0 bases and J 6 bases, leaving 9 bases between the germline ends. Germline CDR1 and CDR2: GTSNPN and SVGIG (reference sequence). This CDR3 comprises 13 residues.

This chain uses TRBV12-5 with TRBJ2-5, with D possibly being TRBD1 (5 bases). This CDR3 region has 14 residues. CDR1 is LGHNT, CDR2 FRNRAP, per germline. Trimming removed 8 bases at V and 3 bases at J, with 16 bases between. CDR3 DNA: TGTGCTAGTAGGAGAAGAGACAGAGAAGAGACCCAGTACTTC. Amino acids: CASRRRDREETQYF. Together with reference TRBV12-5 and TRBJ2-5, the CDR3 gives the full variable domain: DARVTQTPRHKVTEMGQEVTMRCQPILGHNTVFWYRQTMMQGLELLAYFRNRAPLDDSGMPKDRFSAEMPDATLATLKIQPSEPRDSAVYFCASRRRDREETQYFGPGTRLLVL.

The chain uses TRBV7-9 and TRBJ2-1, with D hard to call. V gave up 5 bases and J gave up 7 bases, with 6 bases separating them. The CDR3 extends over 11 amino acids. Germline values: CDR1 SEHNR, CDR2 FQNEAQ (reference sequence). CDR3 sequence (DNA): TGTGCCAGCAGCGGAAGAAATGAGCAGTTCTTC. Its translation: CASSGRNEQFF.

This clone occurred a few times. The chain is built from TRBV25-1 and TRBJ2-1; 10 bases are shared with TRBD1. CDR3 size: 16 residues. CDR1 and CDR2 from the germline V gene are MGHDK and SYGVNS. The ends lost 3 bases at V and 4 bases at J; junction bases unmatched: 6. The CDR3 sequence is CASSDPGTGAYNEQFF. CDR3 DNA sequence: TGTGCCAGCAGTGATCCCGGGACAGGGGCGTACAATGAGCAGTTCTTC.

Ten or more counts support this clone. V and J are TRBV19 and TRBJ1-1; no definite D call. Trimming removed 6 bases at V and 7 bases at J, with 9 bases between. The germline V gene has CDR1 LNHDA and CDR2 SQIVND (reference sequence). The CDR3 runs 11 residues. This CDR3 is CASRVRDEAFF. The DNA of the CDR3 is TGTGCCAGTAGGGTTCGGGATGAAGCTTTCTTT. The whole variable domain, filled in from reference TRBV19 and TRBJ1-1, reads DGGITQSPKYLFRKEGQNVTLSCEQNLNHDAMYWYRQDPGQGLRLIYYSQIVNDFQKGDIAEGYSVSREKKESFPLTVTSAQKNPTAFYLCASRVRDEAFFGQGTRLTVV.

The J gene is TRBJ1-2, the V gene TRBV20-1, with no clear D. Germline-derived CDR1 and CDR2 are DFQATT and SNEGSKA (reference sequence). V lost 6 bases to trimming and J lost 7 bases, with 12 bases between them. The CDR3 runs 11 residues. This CDR3 is CSAKGESGYTF. CDR3 nucleotides: TGCAGTGCGAAAGGTGAAAGTGGCTACACCTTC.

The sample holds a few counts of this clone. The chain is built from TRBV2 and TRBJ1-2; 8 nucleotides agree with TRBD1. Germline V gives CDR1 SNHLY, CDR2 FYNNEI. The trim removed 4 bases at V and 5 bases at J, leaving 3 bases unmatched. The CDR3 is made up of 13 amino acids. This CDR3 is CASSVQGGYGYTF. The CDR3 DNA reads TGTGCCAGCAGTGTACAGGGGGGGTATGGCTACACCTTC. Full variable domain (outside the CDR3, taken from reference TRBV2 and TRBJ1-2): EPEVTQTPSHQVTQMGQEVILRCVPISNHLYFYWYRQILGQKVEFLVSFYNNEISEKSEIFDDQFSVERPDGSNFTLKIRSTKLEDSAMYFCASSVQGGYGYTFGSGTRLTVV.

This CDR3 reads CASSSAGDSWGETQYF. Written as DNA, the CDR3 is TGTGCCAGCAGCTCAGCCGGGGACAGTTGGGGGGAGACCCAGTACTTC. The chain couples TRBV5-4 to TRBJ2-5; 7 nucleotides match TRBD1. From germline, CDR1 is SGHNT and CDR2 YYREEE (reference sequence). This CDR3 region has 16 residues. V lost 3 bases and J lost 5; bases outside the gene matches: 13.

The sample holds a few counts of this clone. The chain couples TRBV27 to TRBJ1-5; TRBD1 is a possible D gene (5 bases). The CDR3 length is 15 residues. V shed 5 bases and J shed 4 bases, with 15 bases lying between them. CDR1 is MNHEY, CDR2 SMNVEV, per germline (reference sequence). The CDR3 loop reads CASSPQGRWNQPQHF. In DNA form, the CDR3 reads TGTGCCAGCAGTCCCCAGGGACGGTGGAATCAGCCCCAGCATTTT.